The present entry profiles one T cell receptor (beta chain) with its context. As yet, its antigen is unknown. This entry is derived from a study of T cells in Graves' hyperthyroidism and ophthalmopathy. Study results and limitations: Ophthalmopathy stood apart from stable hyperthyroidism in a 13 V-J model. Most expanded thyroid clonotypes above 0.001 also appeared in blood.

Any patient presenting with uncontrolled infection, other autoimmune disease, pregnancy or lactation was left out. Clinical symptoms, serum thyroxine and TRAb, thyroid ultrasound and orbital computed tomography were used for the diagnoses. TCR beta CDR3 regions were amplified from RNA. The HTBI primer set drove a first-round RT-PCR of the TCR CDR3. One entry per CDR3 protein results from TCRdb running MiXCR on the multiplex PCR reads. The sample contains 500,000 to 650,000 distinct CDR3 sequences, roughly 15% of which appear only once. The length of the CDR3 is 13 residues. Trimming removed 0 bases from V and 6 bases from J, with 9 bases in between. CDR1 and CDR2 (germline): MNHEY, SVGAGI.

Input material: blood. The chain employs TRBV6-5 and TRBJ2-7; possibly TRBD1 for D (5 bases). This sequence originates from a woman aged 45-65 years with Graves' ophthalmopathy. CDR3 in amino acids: CASSYSDMLEQYF. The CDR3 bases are TGTGCCAGCAGTTACTCGGACATGCTCGAGCAGTACTTC.